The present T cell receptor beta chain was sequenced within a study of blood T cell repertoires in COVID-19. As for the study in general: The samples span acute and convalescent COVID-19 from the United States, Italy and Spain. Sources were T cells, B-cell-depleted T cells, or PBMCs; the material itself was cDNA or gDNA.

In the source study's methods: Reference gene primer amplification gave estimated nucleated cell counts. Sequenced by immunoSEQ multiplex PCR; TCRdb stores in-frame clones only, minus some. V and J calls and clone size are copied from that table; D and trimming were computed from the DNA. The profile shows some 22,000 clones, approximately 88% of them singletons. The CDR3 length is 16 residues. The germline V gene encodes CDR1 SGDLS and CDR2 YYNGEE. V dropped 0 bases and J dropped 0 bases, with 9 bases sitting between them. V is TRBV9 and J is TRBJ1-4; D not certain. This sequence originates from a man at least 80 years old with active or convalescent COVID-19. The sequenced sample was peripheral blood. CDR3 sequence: CASSVGGIATNEKLFF. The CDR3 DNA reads TGTGCCAGCAGCGTAGGAGGGATCGCAACTAATGAAAAACTGTTTTTT.